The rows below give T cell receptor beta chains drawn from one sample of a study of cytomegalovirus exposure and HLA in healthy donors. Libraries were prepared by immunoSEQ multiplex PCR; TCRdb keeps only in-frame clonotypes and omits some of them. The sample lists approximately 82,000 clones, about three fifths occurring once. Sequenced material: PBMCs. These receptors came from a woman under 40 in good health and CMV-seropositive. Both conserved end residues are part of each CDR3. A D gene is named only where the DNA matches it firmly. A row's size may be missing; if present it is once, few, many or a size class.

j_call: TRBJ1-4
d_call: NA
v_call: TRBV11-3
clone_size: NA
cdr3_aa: CASSLGTLSELFF
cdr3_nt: TGTGCCAGCAGCCTGGGGACTCTGTCAGAACTGTTTTTT

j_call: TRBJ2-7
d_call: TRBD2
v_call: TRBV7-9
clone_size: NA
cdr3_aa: CASSLAERGGAYEQYF
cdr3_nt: TGTGCCAGCAGCTTAGCCGAGCGGGGGGGAGCCTACGAGCAGTACTTC

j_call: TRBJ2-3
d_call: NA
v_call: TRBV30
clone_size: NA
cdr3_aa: CAWSVLGRGSSDTQYF
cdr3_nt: TGTGCCTGGAGTGTACTTGGCAGGGGATCTTCAGATACGCAGTATTTT

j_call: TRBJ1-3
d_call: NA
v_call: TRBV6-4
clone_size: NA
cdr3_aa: CASRPEHISGNTIYF
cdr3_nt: TGTGCCAGCAGACCCGAACACATCTCTGGAAACACCATATATTTT

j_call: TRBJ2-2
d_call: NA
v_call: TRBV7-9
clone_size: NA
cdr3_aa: CASSSLGGYTGELFF
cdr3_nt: TGTGCCAGCAGCTCTTTAGGAGGTTACACCGGGGAGCTGTTTTTT

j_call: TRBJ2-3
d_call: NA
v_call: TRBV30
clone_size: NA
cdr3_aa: CAWSAFTSSDTQYF
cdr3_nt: TGTGCCTGGAGTGCCTTTACTAGCTCAGATACGCAGTATTTT

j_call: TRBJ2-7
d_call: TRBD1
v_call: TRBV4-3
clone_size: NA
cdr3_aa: CASSQDKGGMYEQYF
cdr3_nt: TGCGCCAGCAGCCAAGATAAAGGGGGCATGTACGAGCAGTACTTC

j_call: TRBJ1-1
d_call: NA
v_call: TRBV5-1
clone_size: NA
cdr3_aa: CASSVQENTEAFF
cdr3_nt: TGCGCCAGCAGCGTACAGGAGAACACTGAAGCTTTCTTT

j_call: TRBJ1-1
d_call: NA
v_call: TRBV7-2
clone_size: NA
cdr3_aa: CASSPWTHTEAFF
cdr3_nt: TGTGCCAGCAGCCCTTGGACACACACTGAAGCTTTCTTT

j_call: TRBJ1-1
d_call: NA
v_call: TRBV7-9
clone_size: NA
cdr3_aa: CASSPQGNTEAFF
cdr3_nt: TGTGCCAGCAGCCCACAGGGCAACACTGAAGCTTTCTTT

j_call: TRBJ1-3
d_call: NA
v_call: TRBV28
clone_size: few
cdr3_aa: CASMTEGSGNTIYF
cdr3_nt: TGTGCCAGCATGACAGAAGGCTCTGGAAACACCATATATTTT

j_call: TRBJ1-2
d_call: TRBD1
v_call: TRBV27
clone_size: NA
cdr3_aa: CASSFGTGYGYTF
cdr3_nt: TGTGCCAGCAGTTTCGGGACAGGATATGGCTACACCTTC

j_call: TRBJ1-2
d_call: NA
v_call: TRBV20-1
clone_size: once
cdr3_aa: CSASNSNGYTF
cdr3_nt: TGCAGTGCTAGTAACAGCAATGGCTACACCTTC

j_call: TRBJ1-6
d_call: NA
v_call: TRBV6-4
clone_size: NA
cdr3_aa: CASSPQLHASPLHF
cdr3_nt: TGTGCCAGCAGTCCCCAACTTCACGCCTCACCCCTCCACTTT

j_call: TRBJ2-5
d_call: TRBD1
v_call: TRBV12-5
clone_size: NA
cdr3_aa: CASGGTGQETQYF
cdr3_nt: TGTGCTAGTGGTGGGACAGGTCAAGAGACCCAGTACTTC

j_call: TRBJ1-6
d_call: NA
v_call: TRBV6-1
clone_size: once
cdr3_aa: CASSEDGSSYNSPLHF
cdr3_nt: TGTGCCAGCAGTGAGGACGGGAGCTCCTATAATTCACCCCTCCACTTT

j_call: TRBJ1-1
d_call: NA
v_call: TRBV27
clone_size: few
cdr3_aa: CASSFGWGRHSEAFF
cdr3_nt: TGTGCCAGCAGTTTTGGATGGGGGCGTCACAGTGAAGCTTTCTTT

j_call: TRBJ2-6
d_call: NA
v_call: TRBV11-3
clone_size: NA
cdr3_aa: CASSLRTDSGANVLTF
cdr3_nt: TGTGCCAGCAGCTTACGGACAGACTCTGGGGCCAACGTCCTGACTTTC

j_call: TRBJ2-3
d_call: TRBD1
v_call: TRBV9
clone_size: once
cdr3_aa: CASSADRDGFAQYF
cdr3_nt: TGTGCCAGCAGCGCGGACAGGGACGGGTTCGCGCAGTATTTT

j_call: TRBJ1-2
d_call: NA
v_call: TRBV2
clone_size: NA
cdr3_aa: CASNRESDGYTF
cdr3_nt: TGTGCCAGCAACAGGGAATCGGATGGCTACACCTTC

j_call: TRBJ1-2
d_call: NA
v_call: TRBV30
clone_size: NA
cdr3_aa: CAWSVLVKNYGYPF
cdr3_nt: TGTGCCTGGAGTGTACTAGTCAAAAACTATGGCTACCCCTTC

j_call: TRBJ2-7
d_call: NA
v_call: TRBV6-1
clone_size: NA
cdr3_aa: CASSELVFYEQYF
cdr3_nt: TGTGCCAGCAGTGAACTCGTTTTTTACGAGCAGTACTTC

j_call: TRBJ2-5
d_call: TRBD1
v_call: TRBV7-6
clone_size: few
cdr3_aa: CASSSGQALYF
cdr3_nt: TGTGCCAGCAGTTCAGGACAGGCCCTGTACTTC

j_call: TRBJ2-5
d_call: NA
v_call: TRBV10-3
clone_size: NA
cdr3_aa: CAISGTAQETQYF
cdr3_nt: TGTGCCATCAGTGGGACAGCACAAGAGACCCAGTACTTC

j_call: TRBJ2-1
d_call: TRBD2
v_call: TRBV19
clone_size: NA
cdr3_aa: CASSIDPPAASGVNNEQFF
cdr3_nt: TGTGCCAGTAGTATAGATCCGCCAGCTGCTAGCGGGGTTAACAATGAGCAGTTCTTC

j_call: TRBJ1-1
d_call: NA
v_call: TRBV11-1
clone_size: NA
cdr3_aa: CASSLAGVDTEAFF
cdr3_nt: TGTGCCAGCAGCTTAGCAGGGGTTGACACTGAAGCTTTCTTT

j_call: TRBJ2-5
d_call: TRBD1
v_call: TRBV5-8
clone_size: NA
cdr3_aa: CASNIQGAKETQYF
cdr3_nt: TGTGCCAGCAACATACAGGGGGCTAAAGAGACCCAGTACTTC

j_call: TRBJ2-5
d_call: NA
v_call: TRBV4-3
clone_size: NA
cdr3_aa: CASSPTGKQETQYF
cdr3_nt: TGCGCCAGCAGCCCAACCGGGAAACAAGAGACCCAGTACTTC

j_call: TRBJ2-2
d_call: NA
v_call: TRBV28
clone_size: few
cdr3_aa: CASSFLDRNTGELFF
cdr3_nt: TGTGCCAGCAGTTTTTTGGACAGAAACACCGGGGAGCTGTTTTTT

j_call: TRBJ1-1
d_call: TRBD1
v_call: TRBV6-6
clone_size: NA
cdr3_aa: CASSYGTVSPEAFF
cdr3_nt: TGTGCCAGCAGTTACGGGACAGTGTCTCCTGAAGCTTTCTTT

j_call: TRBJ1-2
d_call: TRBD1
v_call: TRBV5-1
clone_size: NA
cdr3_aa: CASATGANYGYTF
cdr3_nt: TGCGCCAGCGCAACAGGGGCCAACTATGGCTACACCTTC

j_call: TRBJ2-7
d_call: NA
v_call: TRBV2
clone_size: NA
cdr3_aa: CASRSPGHNPYEQYF
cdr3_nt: TGTGCCAGCAGGTCACCGGGACATAACCCCTACGAGCAGTACTTC

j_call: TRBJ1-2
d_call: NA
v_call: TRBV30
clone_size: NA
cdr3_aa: CAWSVRQGTGGYTF
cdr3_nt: TGTGCCTGGAGTGTACGTCAGGGGACGGGGGGCTACACCTTC

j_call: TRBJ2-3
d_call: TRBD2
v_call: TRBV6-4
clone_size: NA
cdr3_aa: CASSPAGGGGDTQYF
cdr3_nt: TGTGCCAGCAGCCCAGCCGGGGGGGGCGGGGATACGCAGTATTTT

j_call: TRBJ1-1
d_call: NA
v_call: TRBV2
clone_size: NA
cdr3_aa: CASSEGTVNTEAFF
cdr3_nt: TGTGCCAGCAGTGAAGGGACAGTAAACACTGAAGCTTTCTTT

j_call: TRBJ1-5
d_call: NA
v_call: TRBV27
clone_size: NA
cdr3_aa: CASSLSRGDNQPQHF
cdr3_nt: TGTGCCAGCAGTTTATCGCGGGGGGACAATCAGCCCCAGCATTTT

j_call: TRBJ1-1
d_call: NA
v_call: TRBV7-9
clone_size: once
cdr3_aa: CSSSPPLREGVVEAFF
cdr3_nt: TGTTCCAGCAGCCCCCCCCTAAGAGAAGGGGTCGTCGAAGCTTTCTTT

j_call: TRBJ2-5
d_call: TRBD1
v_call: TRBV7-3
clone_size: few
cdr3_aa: CASSDRGGETQYF
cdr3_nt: TGTGCCAGCAGCGACAGGGGTGGAGAGACCCAGTACTTC

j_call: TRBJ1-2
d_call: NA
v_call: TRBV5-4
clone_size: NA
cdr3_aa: CASSLAAPGDERHGYTF
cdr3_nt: TGTGCCAGCAGCTTGGCCGCCCCGGGGGACGAGCGTCATGGCTACACCTTC

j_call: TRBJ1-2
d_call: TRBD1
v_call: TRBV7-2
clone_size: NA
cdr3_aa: CASSFQGTATYGYTF
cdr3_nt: TGTGCCAGCAGCTTTCAGGGGACAGCTACTTATGGCTACACCTTC

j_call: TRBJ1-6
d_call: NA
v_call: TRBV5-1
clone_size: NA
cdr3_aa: CASSLEGGQSPLHF
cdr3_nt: TGCGCCAGCAGCTTGGAGGGGGGGCAGTCACCCCTCCACTTT

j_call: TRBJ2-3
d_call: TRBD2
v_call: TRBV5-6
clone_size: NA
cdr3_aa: CASSLVSGGTDTQYF
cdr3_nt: TGTGCCAGCAGCTTGGTTAGCGGGGGCACAGATACGCAGTATTTT

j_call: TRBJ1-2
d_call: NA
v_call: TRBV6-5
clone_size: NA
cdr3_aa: CASSYRQALDYGYAF
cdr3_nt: TGTGCCAGCAGTTACCGGCAGGCTCTAGACTATGGCTACGCCTTC

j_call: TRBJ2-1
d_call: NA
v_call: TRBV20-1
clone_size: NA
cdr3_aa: CSAQGGNEQFF
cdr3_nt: TGCAGTGCGCAAGGGGGCAATGAGCAGTTCTTC

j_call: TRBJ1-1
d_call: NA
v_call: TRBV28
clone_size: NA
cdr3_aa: CASSSAGLRDTEAFF
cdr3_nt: TGTGCCAGCAGTTCGGCGGGACTCCGGGACACTGAAGCTTTCTTT